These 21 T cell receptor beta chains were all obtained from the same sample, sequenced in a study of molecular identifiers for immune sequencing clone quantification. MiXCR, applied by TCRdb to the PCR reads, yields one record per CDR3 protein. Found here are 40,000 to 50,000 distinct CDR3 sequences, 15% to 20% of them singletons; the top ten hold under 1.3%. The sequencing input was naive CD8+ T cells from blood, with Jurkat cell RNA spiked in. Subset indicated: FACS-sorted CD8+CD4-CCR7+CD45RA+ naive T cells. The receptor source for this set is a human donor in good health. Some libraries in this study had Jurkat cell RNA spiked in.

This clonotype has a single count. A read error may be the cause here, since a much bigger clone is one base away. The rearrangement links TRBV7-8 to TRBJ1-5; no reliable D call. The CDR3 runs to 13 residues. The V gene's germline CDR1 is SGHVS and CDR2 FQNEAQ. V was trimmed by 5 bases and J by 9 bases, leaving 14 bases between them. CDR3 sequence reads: CASSIPPEGPQHF. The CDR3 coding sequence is TGTGCCAGCAGCATCCCCCCAGAAGGGCCCCAGCATTTT.

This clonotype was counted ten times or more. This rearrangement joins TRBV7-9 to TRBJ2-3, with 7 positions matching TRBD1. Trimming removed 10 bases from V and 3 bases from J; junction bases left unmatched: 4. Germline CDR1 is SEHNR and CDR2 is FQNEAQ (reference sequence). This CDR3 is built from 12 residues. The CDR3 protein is CANRGLTDTQYF. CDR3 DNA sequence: TGTGCCAACAGGGGTTTGACAGATACGCAGTATTTT.

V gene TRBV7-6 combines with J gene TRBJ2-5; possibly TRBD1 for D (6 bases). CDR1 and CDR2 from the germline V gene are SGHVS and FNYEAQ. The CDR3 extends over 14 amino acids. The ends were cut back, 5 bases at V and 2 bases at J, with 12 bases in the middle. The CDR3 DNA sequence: TGTGCCAGCAGCCACCTAGGACAGCAAGAGACCCAGTACTTC. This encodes CASSHLGQQETQYF.

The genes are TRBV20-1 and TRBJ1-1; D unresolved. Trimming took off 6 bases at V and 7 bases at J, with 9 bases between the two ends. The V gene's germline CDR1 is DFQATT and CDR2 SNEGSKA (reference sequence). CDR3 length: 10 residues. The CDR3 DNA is TGCAGTGCGCACGTAGTTGAAGCTTTCTTT. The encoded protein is CSAHVVEAFF.

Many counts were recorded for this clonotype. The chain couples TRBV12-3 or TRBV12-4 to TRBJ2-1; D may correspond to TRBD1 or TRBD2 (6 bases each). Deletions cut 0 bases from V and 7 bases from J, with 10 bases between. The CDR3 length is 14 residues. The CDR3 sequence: CASSLARRGNEQFF. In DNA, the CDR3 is TGTGCCAGCAGTTTAGCTAGGAGGGGGAATGAGCAGTTCTTC.

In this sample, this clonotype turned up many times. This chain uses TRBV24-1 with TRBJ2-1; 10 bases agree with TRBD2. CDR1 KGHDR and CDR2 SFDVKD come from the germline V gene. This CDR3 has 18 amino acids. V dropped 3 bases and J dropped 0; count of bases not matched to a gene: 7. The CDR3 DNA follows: TGTGCCACCAGTGATAGGACTAGCGGTCTAAGCTCCTACAATGAGCAGTTCTTC. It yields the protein CATSDRTSGLSSYNEQFF.

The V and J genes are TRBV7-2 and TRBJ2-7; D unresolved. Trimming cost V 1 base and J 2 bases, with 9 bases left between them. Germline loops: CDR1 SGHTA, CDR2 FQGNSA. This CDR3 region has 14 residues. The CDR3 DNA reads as TGTGCCAGCAGCTTAGTAGGTCCGACCTACGAGCAGTACTTC. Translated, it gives CASSLVGPTYEQYF.

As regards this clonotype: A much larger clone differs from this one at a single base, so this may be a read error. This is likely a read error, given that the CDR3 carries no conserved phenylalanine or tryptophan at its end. The CDR3 DNA reads TGTGCCAGCAGTTTAGACGCGGGTAGCACAGATACGCAGTATTTG. It specifies CASSLDAGSTDTQYL. The chain is built from TRBV27 and TRBJ2-3; TRBD2 might be the D (5 bases). The CDR3 contains 15 residues. CDR1 is MNHEY, CDR2 SMNVEV, per germline (reference sequence). V was pared by 2 bases and J by 0 bases, with 9 bases between.

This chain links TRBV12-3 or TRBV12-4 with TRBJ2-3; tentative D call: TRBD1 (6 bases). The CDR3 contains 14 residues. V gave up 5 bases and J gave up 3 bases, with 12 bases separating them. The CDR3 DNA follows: TGTGCCAGCAGTACCCTAGGACAGACAGATACGCAGTATTTT. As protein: CASSTLGQTDTQYF.

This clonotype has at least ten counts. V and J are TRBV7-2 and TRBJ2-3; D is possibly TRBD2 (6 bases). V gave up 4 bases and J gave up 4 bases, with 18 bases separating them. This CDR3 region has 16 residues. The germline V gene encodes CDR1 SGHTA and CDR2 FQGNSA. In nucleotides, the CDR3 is TGTGCCAGCAGCTCCAAACCACTAGCCTCAGCAGATACGCAGTATTTT. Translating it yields CASSSKPLASADTQYF. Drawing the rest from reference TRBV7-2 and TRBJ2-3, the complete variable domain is GAGVSQSPSNKVTEKGKDVELRCDPISGHTALYWYRQSLGQGLEFLIYFQGNSAPDKSGLPSDRFSAERTGGSVSTLTIQRTQQEDSAVYLCASSSKPLASADTQYFGPGTRLTVL.

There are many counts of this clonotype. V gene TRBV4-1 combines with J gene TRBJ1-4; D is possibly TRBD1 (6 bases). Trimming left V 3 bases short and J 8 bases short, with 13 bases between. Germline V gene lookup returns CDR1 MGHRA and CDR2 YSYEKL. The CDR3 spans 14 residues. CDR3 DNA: TGCGCCAGCAGCCACAGACAGGTCGGGGAAAAACTGTTTTTT. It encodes CASSHRQVGEKLFF.

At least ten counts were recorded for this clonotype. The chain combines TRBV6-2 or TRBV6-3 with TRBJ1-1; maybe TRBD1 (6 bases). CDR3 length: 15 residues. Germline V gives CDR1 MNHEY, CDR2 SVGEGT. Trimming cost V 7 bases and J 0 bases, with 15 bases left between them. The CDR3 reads CASTLLGDMNTEAFF. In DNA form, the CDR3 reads TGTGCCAGCACCCTCCTAGGGGACATGAACACTGAAGCTTTCTTT.

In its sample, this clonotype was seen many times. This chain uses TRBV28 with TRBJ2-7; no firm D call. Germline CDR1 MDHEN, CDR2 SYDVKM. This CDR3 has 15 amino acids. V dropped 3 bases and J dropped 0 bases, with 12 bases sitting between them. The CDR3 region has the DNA TGTGCCAGCAGTTTTCCCGCAGTGAGCTCCTACGAGCAGTACTTC. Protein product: CASSFPAVSSYEQYF.

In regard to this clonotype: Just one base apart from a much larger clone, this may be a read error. CDR3: CACSDSGRGGNQPQHF. CDR3 DNA: TGTGCCTGCAGTGACTCTGGAAGGGGAGGCAATCAGCCCCAGCATTTT. The chain uses TRBV2 and TRBJ1-5; maybe TRBD1 (5 bases). The CDR3 runs to 16 residues. CDR1 and CDR2 from the germline V gene are SNHLY and FYNNEI.

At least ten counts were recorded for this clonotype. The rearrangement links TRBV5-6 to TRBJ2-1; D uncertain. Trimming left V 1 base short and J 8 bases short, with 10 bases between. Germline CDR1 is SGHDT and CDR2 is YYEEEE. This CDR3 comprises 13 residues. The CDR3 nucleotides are TGTGCCAGCAGCTTGATAGAGGTTCATGAGCAGTTCTTC. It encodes CASSLIEVHEQFF. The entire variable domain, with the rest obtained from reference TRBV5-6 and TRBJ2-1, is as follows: DAGVTQSPTHLIKTRGQQVTLRCSPKSGHDTVSWYQQALGQGPQFIFQYYEEEERQRGNFPDRFSGHQFPNYSSELNVNALLLGDSALYLCASSLIEVHEQFFGPGTRLTVL.

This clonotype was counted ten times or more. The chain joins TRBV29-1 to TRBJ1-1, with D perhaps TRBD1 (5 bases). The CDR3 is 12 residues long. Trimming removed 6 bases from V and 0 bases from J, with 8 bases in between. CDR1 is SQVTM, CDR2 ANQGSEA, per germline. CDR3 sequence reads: CSVRQMNTEAFF. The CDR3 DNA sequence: TGCAGCGTCAGACAGATGAACACTGAAGCTTTCTTT.

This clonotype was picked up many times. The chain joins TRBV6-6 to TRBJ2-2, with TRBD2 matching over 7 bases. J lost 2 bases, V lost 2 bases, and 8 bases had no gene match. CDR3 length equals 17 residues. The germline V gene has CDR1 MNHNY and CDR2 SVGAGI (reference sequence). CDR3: CASSYPRAGLNTGELFF. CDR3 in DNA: TGTGCCAGCAGTTACCCAAGAGCGGGGCTTAACACCGGGGAGCTGTTTTTT.

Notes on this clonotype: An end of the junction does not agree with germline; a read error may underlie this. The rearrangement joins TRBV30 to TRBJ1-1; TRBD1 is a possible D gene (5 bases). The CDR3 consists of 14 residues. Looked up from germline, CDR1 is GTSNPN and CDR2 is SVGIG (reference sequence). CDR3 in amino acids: CACPLGTDYTEASF. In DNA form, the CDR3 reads TGTGCCTGCCCCCTGGGGACGGATTACACTGAAGCTTCCTTT.

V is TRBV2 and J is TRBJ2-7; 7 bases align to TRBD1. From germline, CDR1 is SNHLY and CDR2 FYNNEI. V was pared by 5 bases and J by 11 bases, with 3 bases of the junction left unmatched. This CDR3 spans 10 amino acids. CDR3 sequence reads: CASSNRGEYF. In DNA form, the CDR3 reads TGTGCCAGCAGTAACAGGGGAGAGTACTTC. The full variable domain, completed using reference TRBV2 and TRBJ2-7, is EPEVTQTPSHQVTQMGQEVILRCVPISNHLYFYWYRQILGQKVEFLVSFYNNEISEKSEIFDDQFSVERPDGSNFTLKIRSTKLEDSAMYFCASSNRGEYFGPGTRLTVT.

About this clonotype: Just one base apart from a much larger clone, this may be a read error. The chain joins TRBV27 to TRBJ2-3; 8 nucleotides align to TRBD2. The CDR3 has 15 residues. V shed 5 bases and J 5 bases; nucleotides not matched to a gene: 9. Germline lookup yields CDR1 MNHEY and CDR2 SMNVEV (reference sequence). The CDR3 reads CASSLPGGPVDTQYF. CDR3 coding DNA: TGTGCCAGCAGTCTTCCGGGGGGGCCGGTAGATACGCAGTATTTT.

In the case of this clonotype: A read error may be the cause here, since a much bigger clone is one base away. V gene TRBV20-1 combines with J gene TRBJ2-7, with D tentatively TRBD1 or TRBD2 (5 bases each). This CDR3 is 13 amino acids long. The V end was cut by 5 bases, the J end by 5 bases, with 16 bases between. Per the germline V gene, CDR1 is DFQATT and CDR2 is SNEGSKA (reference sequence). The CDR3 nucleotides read TGCAGTGCTGCGGGCAGGGTGTCCCACGAGCAGTACTTC. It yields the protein CSAAGRVSHEQYF.